The 27 T cell receptor beta chains listed next were all sequenced from one sample in a study of blood T cell repertoires in COVID-19. Sequencing used immunoSEQ multiplex PCR; TCRdb keeps in-frame clones, though not all of them. Here the sample spans about 260,000 clones, 84% being singletons. The specimen was peripheral blood. The source of these receptors is a man aged 60-69 years with acute or convalescent COVID-19.

The chain employs TRBV5-1 and TRBJ2-1; a possible D gene is TRBD1 (5 bases). This CDR3 contains 14 residues. Germline V gives CDR1 SGHRS, CDR2 YFSETQ. Trimming shortened V by 0 bases and J by 6 bases, and 10 bases separated the two germline ends. In DNA form, the CDR3 reads TGCGCCAGCAGCTTGGGGACATCGAGCAATGAGCAGTTCTTC. It translates to CASSLGTSSNEQFF.

J is TRBJ2-5 and V is TRBV25-1, with D perhaps matching TRBD2 (6 bases). Deletions cut 2 bases from V and 5 bases from J, with 18 bases between. Germline V lookup: CDR1 MGHDK, CDR2 SYGVNS. This CDR3 has 16 amino acids. In DNA, the CDR3 is TGTGCCAGCAGTGAAGGGACGGAGGGGTTATCGGAGACCCAGTACTTC. This translates into CASSEGTEGLSETQYF.

This chain links TRBV20-1 with TRBJ2-3; no firm D call. V was trimmed by 3 bases and J by 3 bases, leaving 4 bases between them. Germline CDR1 reads DFQATT; CDR2 reads SNEGSKA (reference sequence). The CDR3 is made up of 11 amino acids. The CDR3 nucleotides read TGCAGTGCTAGCCAGACAGATACGCAGTATTTT. It codes for CSASQTDTQYF.

This rearrangement joins TRBV19 to TRBJ1-5; 7 positions agree with TRBD1. The V and J ends lost 7 bases and 5 bases, in that order; junction bases with no gene match: 5. CDR3 size: 13 residues. From germline, CDR1 is LNHDA and CDR2 SQIVND (reference sequence). The CDR3 is CASTRQGDQPQHF. CDR3 bases: TGTGCCAGTACTCGACAGGGCGATCAGCCCCAGCATTTT.

V usage is TRBV7-9 and J usage is TRBJ2-1; TRBD1 might be the D (6 bases). CDR1 SEHNR and CDR2 FQNEAQ come from the germline V gene (reference sequence). This CDR3 contains 18 residues. Trimming removed 8 bases from V and 9 bases from J, with 32 bases in between. The CDR3 reads CASRSSMGAGPHHSEQFF. The CDR3 DNA reads as TGTGCCAGCCGATCCTCAATGGGGGCCGGGCCTCACCACAGTGAGCAGTTCTTC. The full variable domain, completed using reference TRBV7-9 and TRBJ2-1, is DTGVSQNPRHKITKRGQNVTFRCDPISEHNRLYWYRQTLGQGPEFLTYFQNEAQLEKSRLLSDRFSAERPKGSFSTLEIQRTEQGDSAMYLCASRSSMGAGPHHSEQFFGPGTRLTVL.

The CDR3 loop reads CASSLRAEPYNEQFF. The CDR3 DNA reads as TGTGCCAGCAGCTTAAGAGCGGAACCCTACAATGAGCAGTTCTTC. The chain links TRBV11-1 to TRBJ2-1; D is possibly TRBD2 (5 bases). The CDR3 has 15 residues. V gave up 2 bases and J gave up 2 bases, with 10 bases separating them. Germline CDR1 and CDR2: SGHAT and FQDESV (reference sequence).

V usage is TRBV15 and J usage is TRBJ1-3, with D maybe TRBD1 (6 bases). The V and J ends lost 5 bases and 2 bases respectively, with 16 bases between them. The CDR3 totals 16 residues. Germline loops: CDR1 LNHNV, CDR2 YYDKDF (reference sequence). The DNA of the CDR3 is TGTGCCACCAGCCGACAGGCATCCCAGACTGGAAACACCATATATTTT. This sequence encodes CATSRQASQTGNTIYF. The full variable domain, rest sourced from reference TRBV15 and TRBJ1-3, is DAMVIQNPRYQVTQFGKPVTLSCSQTLNHNVMYWYQQKSSQAPKLLFHYYDKDFNNEADTPDNFQSRRPNTSFCFLDIRSPGLGDTAMYLCATSRQASQTGNTIYFGEGSWLTVV.

The gene calls are TRBV3-1 (or the pseudogene TRBV3-2) and TRBJ2-1; 7 bases map to TRBD1. The CDR3 loop spans 15 amino acids. Germline V gene sequence: CDR1 LGHDT, CDR2 YNNKEL (reference sequence). J gave up 0 bases and V 4 bases, and 3 bases lay outside the gene matches. The CDR3 spells CASSPDRVSYNEQFF. CDR3 coding DNA: TGTGCCAGCAGCCCCGACAGGGTCTCCTACAATGAGCAGTTCTTC.

The V gene is TRBV28, the J gene TRBJ1-5; the match to TRBD1 covers 7 bases. V shed 5 bases and J 0 bases; nucleotides not matched to a gene: 4. This CDR3 is built from 15 residues. Germline V gene sequence: CDR1 MDHEN, CDR2 SYDVKM. The CDR3: CASSPRQGSNQPQHF. In nucleotides, the CDR3 is TGTGCCAGCAGTCCCCGACAGGGTAGCAATCAGCCCCAGCATTTT.

The chain combines TRBV11-2 with TRBJ2-7, with 7 bases that match TRBD1. CDR3 length equals 14 residues. Trimming removed 1 base from V and 2 bases from J; junction bases left unmatched: 2. The germline gives CDR1 SGHAT, CDR2 FQNNGV. As DNA, the CDR3 is TGTGCCAGCAGCTTAGGACAGGGAGCCTACGAGCAGTACTTC. Translated, it gives CASSLGQGAYEQYF. Supplemented by reference TRBV11-2 and TRBJ2-7, the full variable domain reads EAGVAQSPRYKIIEKRQSVAFWCNPISGHATLYWYQQILGQGPKLLIQFQNNGVVDDSQLPKDRFSAERLKGVDSTLKIQPAKLEDSAVYLCASSLGQGAYEQYFGPGTRLTVT.

The chain combines TRBV4-3 with TRBJ2-2, with 8 bases identical to TRBD2. The germline V gene encodes CDR1 LGHNA and CDR2 YSLEER. V shed 0 bases and J 5 bases; nucleotides not matched to a gene: 17. CDR3 length: 20 residues. CDR3 sequence reads: CASSQDVTGTRGGVTGELFF. CDR3 coding DNA: TGCGCCAGCAGCCAAGACGTCACCGGGACTAGAGGGGGGGTGACCGGGGAGCTGTTTTTT.

The chain recombines TRBV6-4 with TRBJ2-5; 7 bases align to TRBD1. Trimming at V came to 0 bases and at J to 5 bases, leaving 9 bases not matched to a gene. Germline V gene sequence: CDR1 MRHNA, CDR2 SNTAGT. The CDR3 contains 16 residues. Written as DNA, the CDR3 is TGTGCCAGCAGTGACTCGATAAGGGGGCGCGGGGAGACCCAGTACTTC. This translates into CASSDSIRGRGETQYF.

The chain links TRBV10-3 to TRBJ2-1; tentatively, D is TRBD2 (6 bases). Germline CDR1 reads ENHRY; CDR2 reads SYGVKD. This CDR3 is built from 12 residues. V lost 6 bases and J lost 9, with 12 bases in between. CDR3 sequence (DNA): TGTGCCATCAGGGATAGCGGACGTGAGCAGTTCTTC. This codes for CAIRDSGREQFF.

The chain employs TRBV7-8 and TRBJ2-5, with TRBD2 as a possible D gene (6 bases). Germline V gene data show CDR1 as SGHVS and CDR2 as FQNEAQ. The CDR3 covers 15 residues. V lost 1 base, J lost 3 bases, and 12 bases lay in between. CDR3 nucleotides: TGTGCCAGCAGCTTAGGCGGGACGCCTGAAGAGACCCAGTACTTC. This codes for CASSLGGTPEETQYF.

The chain recombines TRBV6-2 or TRBV6-3 with TRBJ2-2; D not resolved. The CDR3 totals 14 residues. V was shortened by 5 bases and J by 6 bases, with 13 bases between the two germline ends. The germline CDR1 and CDR2 sequences are MNHEY and SVGEGT. The CDR3 loop reads CASSRPLVAGELFF. The CDR3 region has the DNA TGTGCCAGCAGTCGCCCCCTAGTTGCCGGGGAGCTGTTTTTT.

This chain joins TRBV28 and TRBJ1-4; the match to TRBD1 covers 9 bases. The CDR3 is made up of 18 amino acids. V was pared by 6 bases and J by 0 bases, with 11 bases of the junction left unmatched. The V gene's germline CDR1 is MDHEN and CDR2 SYDVKM. CDR3 nucleotides: TGTGCCAGCAGGGCGACCTGGGGACAGGGAACAACTAATGAAAAACTGTTTTTT. Protein sequence: CASRATWGQGTTNEKLFF.

On this clone itself: One end of the junction fails to match germline, which may point to a read error. V and J are TRBV10-2 and TRBJ2-1; 8 bases are a match to TRBD2. Germline values: CDR1 WSHSY, CDR2 SAAADI. The CDR3 covers 15 residues. The CDR3 DNA is TGCGCCAGCACTGAGAGGGTAGCGGGGCTCTATGAGCAGTTCTTC. Its protein is CASTERVAGLYEQFF.

The gene calls are TRBV3-1 (or the pseudogene TRBV3-2) and TRBJ1-6, with 8 bases that match TRBD1. Germline V gene sequence: CDR1 LGHDT, CDR2 YNNKEL (reference sequence). The V segment lost 4 bases and the J segment 9 bases; nucleotides outside the gene matches: 8. There are 15 residues in the CDR3. For the CDR3, the DNA is TGTGCCAGCAGCCCGCAAGCAGGGGGCAGTTCACCCCTCCACTTT. Encoded protein: CASSPQAGGSSPLHF.

The V call is TRBV19, the J call TRBJ1-2; a weak D match, TRBD1 (6 bases). CDR1 is LNHDA, CDR2 SQIVND, per germline (reference sequence). This CDR3 has 16 residues. V gave up 5 bases and J gave up 2 bases, with 18 bases separating them. The CDR3 bases are TGTGCCAGTAGTCTACAACTTGGGACAAGCAACTATGGCTACACCTTC. It encodes CASSLQLGTSNYGYTF.

The chain has TRBV5-1 and TRBJ2-2; 11 nucleotides agree with TRBD1. Germline loops: CDR1 SGHRS, CDR2 YFSETQ. After removal of 4 bases from V and 7 bases from J, the junction contained 6 bases not matched to a gene. This CDR3 is built from 15 residues. The CDR3 spells CASSTGQGAFGELFF. In nucleotides, the CDR3 is TGCGCCAGCAGCACCGGACAGGGGGCGTTCGGGGAGCTGTTTTTT.

This chain links TRBV12-3 or TRBV12-4 with TRBJ1-1; D gene ambiguous. V was pared by 3 bases and J by 4 bases, with 9 bases between. The CDR3 contains 13 residues. The CDR3 loop reads CASSLGEGTEAFF. In DNA form, the CDR3 reads TGTGCCAGCAGTTTGGGAGAGGGCACTGAAGCTTTCTTT.

The CDR3 nucleotides read TGTGCCAGCAGCGAATCGGGACTAGCGGGGTACGAGCAGTACTTC. Protein sequence: CASSESGLAGYEQYF. The chain links TRBV5-4 to TRBJ2-7, with 13 bases fitting TRBD2. This CDR3 is built from 15 residues. Trimming took 4 bases from V and 4 from J; bases not matched to a gene: 5. Looked up from germline, CDR1 is SGHNT and CDR2 is YYREEE (reference sequence).

This sequence joins TRBV6-5 and TRBJ1-6; tentatively, D is TRBD1 (5 bases). The V and J ends lost 0 bases and 6 bases respectively, with 6 bases between them. Germline V CDR1 and CDR2: MNHEY, SVGAGI. The CDR3 spans 14 residues. The DNA of the CDR3 is TGTGCCAGCAGTTACTCAAGGGGTAATTCACCCCTCCACTTT. Its protein is CASSYSRGNSPLHF.

This chain joins TRBV2 and TRBJ1-5; D perhaps matches TRBD1 (5 bases). Germline values: CDR1 SNHLY, CDR2 FYNNEI. The CDR3 spans 13 residues. Trimming took off 4 bases at V and 1 base at J, with 5 bases between the two ends. The CDR3, as DNA: TGTGCCAGCAGTGGACAGAGCAATCAGCCCCAGCATTTT. It encodes CASSGQSNQPQHF.

Comment on this clone: Other DNA sequences in the same sample also yield this CDR3. This chain uses TRBV3-1 (or the pseudogene TRBV3-2) with TRBJ2-5; D is ambiguous. Trimming removed 2 bases at V and 2 bases at J, with 6 bases between. Germline V lookup: CDR1 LGHDT, CDR2 YNNKEL (reference sequence). This CDR3 has 13 residues. CDR3 DNA: TGTGCCAGCAGCCAAAACAGACAAGAGACCCAGTACTTC. It translates to CASSQNRQETQYF.

The rearrangement uses TRBV27 and TRBJ2-7, with a weak D call TRBD2 (5 bases). This CDR3 is built from 15 residues. The V gene's germline CDR1 is MNHEY and CDR2 SMNVEV (reference sequence). V was clipped by 2 bases and J by 3 bases, with 14 bases between them. The CDR3 DNA reads as TGTGCCAGCAGTTTAGAGCGACCCGGAGGCTACGAGCAGTACTTC. Encoded protein: CASSLERPGGYEQYF.

The chain has TRBV4-3 and TRBJ2-7; D is perhaps TRBD2 (6 bases). The CDR3 is 13 amino acids. V was cut by 4 bases and J by 13 bases, with 20 bases left in between. Germline CDR1 reads LGHNA; CDR2 reads YSLEER. CDR3 region: CASSPDQRARTYF. In nucleotides, the CDR3 is TGCGCCAGCAGCCCAGACCAGCGGGCCCGTACTTACTTC.